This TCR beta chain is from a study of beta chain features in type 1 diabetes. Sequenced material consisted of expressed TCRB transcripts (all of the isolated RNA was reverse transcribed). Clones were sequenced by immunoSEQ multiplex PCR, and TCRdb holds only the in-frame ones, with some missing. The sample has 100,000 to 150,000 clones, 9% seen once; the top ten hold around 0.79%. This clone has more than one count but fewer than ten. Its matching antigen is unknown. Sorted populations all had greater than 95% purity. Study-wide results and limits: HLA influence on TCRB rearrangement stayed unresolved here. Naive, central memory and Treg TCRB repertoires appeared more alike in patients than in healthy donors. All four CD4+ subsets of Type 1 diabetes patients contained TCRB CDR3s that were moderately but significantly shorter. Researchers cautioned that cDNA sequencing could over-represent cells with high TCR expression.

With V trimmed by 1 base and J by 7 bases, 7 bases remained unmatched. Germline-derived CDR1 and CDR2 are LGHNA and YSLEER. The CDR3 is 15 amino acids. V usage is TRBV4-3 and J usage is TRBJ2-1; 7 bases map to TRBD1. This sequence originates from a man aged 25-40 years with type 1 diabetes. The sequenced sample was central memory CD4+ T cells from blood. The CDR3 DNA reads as TGCGCCAGCAGCCAAGGACAGGGAGTGCTTAATGAGCAGTTCTTC. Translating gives CASSQGQGVLNEQFF.